Below are 5 T cell receptor beta chains sequenced from a single sample in a study of T cell changes during pregnancy in multiple sclerosis. Clones were sequenced by immunoSEQ multiplex PCR, and TCRdb holds only the in-frame ones, with some missing. The repertoire holds under 120,000 clones, with approximately 90% as singletons. The sequencing used peripheral blood, collected after pregnancy. The source is a female donor with multiple sclerosis, enrolled in a pregnancy study.

The chain carries TRBV7-6 and TRBJ2-7; 7 nucleotides match TRBD1. Trimming at V came to 4 bases and at J to 4 bases, leaving 7 bases not matched to a gene. This CDR3 has 14 amino acids. From germline, CDR1 is SGHVS and CDR2 FNYEAQ. The CDR3 is CASSSEGAIYEQYF. The CDR3 DNA follows: TGTGCCAGCAGCTCAGAGGGGGCTATATACGAGCAGTACTTC.

The chain uses TRBV19 and TRBJ1-3; D remains ambiguous. Trimming left V 5 bases short and J 0 bases short, with 8 bases between. Germline lookup yields CDR1 LNHDA and CDR2 SQIVND (reference sequence). This CDR3 has 14 residues. The CDR3 DNA reads as TGTGCCAGTAGTCATCCAGGCTCTGGAAACACCATATATTTT. It translates to CASSHPGSGNTIYF.

The rearrangement uses TRBV6-6 and TRBJ1-5; a possible D gene is TRBD1 (5 bases). The germline CDR1 and CDR2 sequences are MNHNY and SVGAGI (reference sequence). Trimming took 7 bases from V and 0 from J, leaving 13 bases between them. The CDR3 sequence is 15 residues long. The DNA for the CDR3 is TGTGCCAGCACCTCCCTAGGGGTTAGCAATCAGCCCCAGCATTTT. Amino acids: CASTSLGVSNQPQHF.

The rearrangement uses TRBV5-1 and TRBJ2-1, with 10 bases identical to TRBD2. Germline V lookup: CDR1 SGHRS, CDR2 YFSETQ. Losses at the gene ends were 4 bases for V and 4 bases for J; bases not matched to a gene: 5. The CDR3 runs 15 residues. DNA of the CDR3: TGCGCCAGCAGCGCAACTAGCGGGGTATACAATGAGCAGTTCTTC. Its translation: CASSATSGVYNEQFF.

The chain joins TRBV5-1 to TRBJ2-1, with D tentatively TRBD2 (6 bases). V lost 0 bases and J lost 2, with 12 bases in between. The germline V gene has CDR1 SGHRS and CDR2 YFSETQ. The CDR3 has 16 residues. The CDR3 is CASSLEWDSTYNEQFF. For the CDR3, the DNA is TGCGCCAGCAGCTTGGAGTGGGACTCAACCTACAATGAGCAGTTCTTC. Full variable domain (rest looked up from reference TRBV5-1 and TRBJ2-1): KAGVTQTPRYLIKTRGQQVTLSCSPISGHRSVSWYQQTPGQGLQFLFEYFSETQRNKGNFPGRFSGRQFSNSRSEMNVSTLELGDSALYLCASSLEWDSTYNEQFFGPGTRLTVL.